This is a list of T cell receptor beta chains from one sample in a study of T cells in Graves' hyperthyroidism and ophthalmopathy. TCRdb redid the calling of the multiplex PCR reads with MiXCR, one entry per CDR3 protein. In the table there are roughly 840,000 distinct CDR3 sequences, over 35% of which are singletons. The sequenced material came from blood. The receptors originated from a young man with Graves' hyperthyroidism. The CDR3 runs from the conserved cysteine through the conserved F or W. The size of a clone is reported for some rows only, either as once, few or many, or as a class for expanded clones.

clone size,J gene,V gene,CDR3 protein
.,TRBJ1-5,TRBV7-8,CASSPEKGGYSNQPQHF
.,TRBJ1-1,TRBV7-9,CAIPSQQGATEAFF
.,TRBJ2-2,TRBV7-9,CASSRIGLGSGELFF
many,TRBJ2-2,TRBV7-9,CASTTGVGTGELFF
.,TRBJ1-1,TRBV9,CASSATGDYTEAFF
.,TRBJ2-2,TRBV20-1,CSAILAGGNTGELFF
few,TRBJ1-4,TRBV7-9,CASSSLNRGGNEKLFF
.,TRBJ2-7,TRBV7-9,CASSLIGQGNVYEQYF
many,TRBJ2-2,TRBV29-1,CSVASGRADTGELFF
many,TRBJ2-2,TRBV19,CASSPDWTGELFF
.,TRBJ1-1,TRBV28,CASRPRGETFF
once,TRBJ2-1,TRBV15,CATSRDQFNEQFF
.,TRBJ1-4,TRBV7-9,CASRSTGVNEKLLF
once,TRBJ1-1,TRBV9,CASSVGTASSAFF
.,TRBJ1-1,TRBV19,CASSLDITEAFF
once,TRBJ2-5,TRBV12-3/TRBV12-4,CASSEGPSYQETQCF
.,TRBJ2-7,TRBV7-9,CASSLDGASGRQQYF
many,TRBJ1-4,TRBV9,CASSVEEEDEKLFF
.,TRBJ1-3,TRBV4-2,CASSRERPGNTIYF
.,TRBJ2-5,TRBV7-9,CASSSPLTGVETQYF
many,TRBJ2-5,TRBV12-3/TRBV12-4,CASSFRTSGGEETQYF
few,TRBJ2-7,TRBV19,CASSPWGQRAYEQYF
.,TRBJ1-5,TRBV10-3,CATGTGLYSNQPQHF
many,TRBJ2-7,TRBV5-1,CASSFEGPYEQYF
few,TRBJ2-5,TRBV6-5,CASSYGWRGETQYF
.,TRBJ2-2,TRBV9,CASSVGLSDTGELFF
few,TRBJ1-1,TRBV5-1,CASSLDREYTEAFF
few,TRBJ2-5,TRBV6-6,CASSPIPGSAETQYF
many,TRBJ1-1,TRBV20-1,CSARVPPLNTEAFF
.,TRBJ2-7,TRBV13,CASSQALRDTSTYEQYF
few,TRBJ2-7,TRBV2,CASISARTYEQYF
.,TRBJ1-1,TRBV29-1,CSVDITTRRTEAFF
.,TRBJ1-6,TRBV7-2,CASTTVRGSPLHF
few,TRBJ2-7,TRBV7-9,CASSSSGTGSYEQYF
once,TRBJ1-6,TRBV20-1,CSAETGRRGSPLHF
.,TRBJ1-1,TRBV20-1,CSARAYHTEAFF
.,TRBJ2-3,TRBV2,CASSTRGGTDTQYF
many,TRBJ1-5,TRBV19,CASSMRQATNQPQHF
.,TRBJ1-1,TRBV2,CASSEWGQGVGPEAFF
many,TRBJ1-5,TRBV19,CASDTAYSNQPQHF
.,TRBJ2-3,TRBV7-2,CASSVPGQGDYTQYF
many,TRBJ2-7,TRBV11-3,CASSQHYEQYF
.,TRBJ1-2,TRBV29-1,CSVEGGEGYTF
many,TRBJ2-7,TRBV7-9,CASSQQGTYEQYF
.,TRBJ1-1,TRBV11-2,CASSSGGGLDTEAFF
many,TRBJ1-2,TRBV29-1,CSVEDLGGRGEVYGYTF
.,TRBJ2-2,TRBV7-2,CASSLDLSEVVTGELFF
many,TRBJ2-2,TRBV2,CASGARENTGELFF
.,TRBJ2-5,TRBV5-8,CASSFGLATETQYF
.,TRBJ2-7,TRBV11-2,CASSLQGQSGTYEQYF
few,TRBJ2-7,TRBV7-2,CASSLDGTASYEQYF
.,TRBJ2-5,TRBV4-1,CASSQDRVAGGTLPETQYF
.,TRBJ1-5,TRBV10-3,CATGTGGINQPQHF
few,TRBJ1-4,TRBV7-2,CASSRTGLEKLFF
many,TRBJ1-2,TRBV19,CASGLGVVYGYTF